This T cell receptor (beta chain) was profiled in a study of blood T cell repertoires in COVID-19. Overall study: Collection of acute and convalescent COVID-19 samples took place in the United States, Italy and Spain. T cells, B-cell-depleted T cells, or PBMCs provided the cDNA or gDNA that served as material.

As originally analysed: How many nucleated cells were present was estimated from reference gene primer amplification. Libraries were prepared by immunoSEQ multiplex PCR; TCRdb keeps only in-frame clonotypes and omits some of them. V and J calls and clone size follow that table, whereas D and trimming were derived from the DNA. The table lists around 300,000 clones, roughly 88% of them singletons. The CDR3 runs to 14 residues. After removal of 3 bases from V and 4 bases from J, the junction contained 5 bases not matched to a gene. Germline CDR1 is DFQATT and CDR2 is SNEGSKA (reference sequence). The clonotype originates from a man in his late teens or twenties with active or convalescent COVID-19. The genes are TRBV20-1 and TRBJ2-2; TRBD1 matches 7 bases. The sequenced sample was peripheral blood. The CDR3 DNA reads as TGCAGTGCTAGTTTCAGGGGGAGCACCGGGGAGCTGTTTTTT. Amino acid sequence: CSASFRGSTGELFF.